The rows below give T cell receptor beta chains drawn from one sample of a study of T cell changes during pregnancy in multiple sclerosis. Produced via immunoSEQ multiplex PCR; TCRdb's table is partial and in-frame only. The sample holds 65,000 to 80,000 clones, 85% to 95% seen once. The material was CD4+ T cells from peripheral blood mononuclear cells, obtained before pregnancy. The origin of the receptors is a female donor with multiple sclerosis, enrolled in a pregnancy study. CDR3s include the opening cysteine and the closing phenylalanine or tryptophan. Each record gives: D gene, J gene, clone size, V gene, CDR3 protein, CDR3 DNA. D genes are given only for firm matches. A clone size is listed for some rows: how often the clone was seen (once, few, many), or a class if it is expanded.

TRBD1,TRBJ2-3,.,TRBV7-8,CASSPGGRGDTQYF,TGTGCCAGCAGTCCAGGGGGCCGGGGAGATACGCAGTATTTT
TRBD2,TRBJ2-6,.,TRBV7-9,CASSLVAGGPGANVLTF,TGTGCCAGCAGCTTAGTAGCGGGAGGGCCTGGGGCCAACGTCCTGACTTTC
.,TRBJ2-7,.,TRBV28,CASSGTSYEQYF,TGTGCCAGCAGCGGGACTTCCTACGAGCAGTACTTC
TRBD1,TRBJ1-4,.,TRBV10-3,CAISSTGDNEKLFF,TGTGCCATCAGCAGTACAGGGGATAATGAAAAACTGTTTTTT
.,TRBJ2-1,.,TRBV18,CASSPVRENEQFF,TGTGCCAGCTCACCAGTACGGGAAAATGAGCAGTTCTTC
.,TRBJ2-1,.,TRBV19,CASSVKGGRSYNEQFF,TGTGCCAGTAGTGTAAAAGGGGGACGGTCCTACAATGAGCAGTTCTTC
TRBD1,TRBJ2-5,.,TRBV27,CASSPRQGGTQYF,TGTGCCAGCAGTCCCAGACAGGGTGGGACCCAGTACTTC
.,TRBJ1-6,.,TRBV11-3,CASSVGGTDSPLHF,TGTGCCAGCAGTGTTGGGGGGACTGATTCACCCCTCCACTTT
.,TRBJ1-1,.,TRBV5-5,CASSLKPNTEAFF,TGTGCCAGCAGTCTTAAGCCGAACACTGAAGCTTTCTTT
.,TRBJ2-3,.,TRBV30,CAWSLGGGRSTDTQYF,TGTGCCTGGAGCTTGGGGGGGGGCCGGAGTACAGATACGCAGTATTTT
TRBD1,TRBJ1-1,.,TRBV29-1,CSVEDEVQGAFSTEAFF,TGCAGCGTTGAAGATGAAGTCCAGGGGGCGTTTAGCACTGAAGCTTTCTTT
TRBD2,TRBJ2-1,.,TRBV4-1,CASSHGLAVTPYNEQFF,TGCGCCAGCAGCCACGGACTAGCCGTCACCCCCTACAATGAGCAGTTCTTC
.,TRBJ1-6,.,TRBV15,CATSRDTPRGAFNSPLHF,TGTGCCACCAGCAGAGATACCCCCCGTGGGGCGTTTAATTCACCCCTCCACTTT
.,TRBJ2-3,.,TRBV4-1,CASSQVQRAVRGDTQYF,TGCGCCAGCAGCCAAGTGCAGCGGGCCGTACGTGGAGATACGCAGTATTTT
.,TRBJ2-5,.,TRBV6-1,CASSESRETQYF,TGTGCCAGCAGTGAATCCCGGGAGACCCAGTACTTC
.,TRBJ2-5,.,TRBV29-1,CSVEEVWGSGETQYF,TGCAGCGTTGAGGAGGTTTGGGGATCCGGAGAGACCCAGTACTTC
TRBD2,TRBJ2-3,.,TRBV7-9,CASSSPAGGTDTQYF,TGTGCCAGCAGCTCACCAGCGGGGGGAACAGATACGCAGTATTTT
.,TRBJ2-7,.,TRBV27,CASSLSRDSYEQYF,TGTGCCAGCAGTTTAAGCAGGGACTCCTACGAGCAGTACTTC
TRBD1,TRBJ1-3,few,TRBV5-5,CASSRDRGQSGNTIYF,TGTGCCAGCAGCCGGGACAGGGGACAATCTGGAAACACCATATATTTT
.,TRBJ1-2,.,TRBV15,CATSREVRRPQLTF,TGTGCCACCAGCAGAGAGGTTAGGCGGCCCCAGCTCACCTTC
.,TRBJ1-5,.,TRBV4-1,CASSQGTVYSNQPQHF,TGCGCCAGCAGCCAAGGGACAGTTTATAGCAATCAGCCCCAGCATTTT
.,TRBJ2-3,once,TRBV27,CASSSRGRPDTQYF,TGTGCCAGCAGTTCGCGGGGGCGGCCAGATACGCAGTATTTT
TRBD2,TRBJ2-3,.,TRBV5-1,CASSLGTGGTSTDTQYF,TGCGCCAGCAGCTTGGGAACGGGGGGGACTAGCACAGATACGCAGTATTTT
.,TRBJ1-2,.,TRBV2,CASRGYAGDYGYTF,TGTGCCAGCAGGGGCTACGCAGGGGACTATGGCTACACCTTC
TRBD1,TRBJ2-1,once,TRBV5-1,CASSLIGTGPFNEQFF,TGCGCCAGCAGCTTGATCGGGACAGGGCCCTTCAATGAGCAGTTCTTC
TRBD1,TRBJ2-7,.,TRBV5-1,CASSLSTGGYEQYF,TGCGCCAGCAGTCTTTCGACAGGGGGCTACGAGCAGTACTTC
.,TRBJ1-1,few,TRBV30,CAWSADRLNTEAFF,TGTGCCTGGAGCGCGGACAGATTGAACACTGAAGCTTTCTTT
TRBD2,TRBJ2-3,.,TRBV4-2,CASSQALAGGNTQYF,TGTGCCAGCAGCCAAGCCCTAGCGGGGGGGAATACGCAGTATTTT
.,TRBJ1-1,.,TRBV6-5,CASSRGGMNTEAFF,TGTGCCAGCAGCCGAGGAGGGATGAACACTGAAGCTTTCTTT
.,TRBJ2-5,.,TRBV7-2,CASSSDRKETQYF,TGTGCCAGCAGTTCGGACAGAAAAGAGACCCAGTACTTC
TRBD2,TRBJ2-1,.,TRBV5-4,CASSPLIAGSDNEQFF,TGTGCCAGCAGCCCCCTAATAGCGGGGTCCGACAATGAGCAGTTCTTC
TRBD2,TRBJ2-1,.,TRBV9,CASSISGGYNEQFF,TGTGCCAGTTCCATTAGCGGGGGATACAATGAGCAGTTCTTC
TRBD2,TRBJ2-1,.,TRBV6-5,CASNLAGEQFF,TGTGCCAGCAACCTAGCGGGTGAGCAGTTCTTC
TRBD2,TRBJ2-7,.,TRBV5-1,CASSPTSGSGEQYF,TGCGCCAGCAGTCCGACTAGCGGGAGCGGGGAGCAGTACTTC
TRBD1,TRBJ1-6,few,TRBV27,CASSYRDRGSPLHF,TGTGCCAGCAGCTACCGGGACAGGGGTTCACCCCTCCACTTT
.,TRBJ1-1,.,TRBV4-2,CASSQERRNTEAFF,TGTGCCAGCAGCCAAGAAAGGAGGAACACTGAAGCTTTCTTT
.,TRBJ2-5,.,TRBV9,CASSAGTYQETQYF,TGTGCCAGCAGCGCCGGGACATACCAAGAGACCCAGTACTTC
.,TRBJ1-5,.,TRBV2,CASKQGLNQPQHF,TGTGCCAGCAAACAGGGCTTGAATCAGCCCCAGCATTTT
.,TRBJ2-3,.,TRBV29-1,CSVVPSGTEASDTQYF,TGCAGCGTTGTCCCTTCCGGCACCGAGGCGTCAGATACGCAGTATTTT
TRBD1,TRBJ2-3,.,TRBV18,CASSRWTGQVSTDTQYF,TGTGCCAGCTCACGTTGGACGGGACAGGTCAGCACAGATACGCAGTATTTT
.,TRBJ1-6,.,TRBV19,CASSIFPRDVLNSPLHF,TGTGCCAGTAGTATTTTCCCGCGGGACGTCTTGAATTCACCCCTCCACTTT
TRBD1,TRBJ1-4,.,TRBV2,CASRDRAGTVREKLFF,TGTGCCAGTAGAGATAGAGCCGGGACAGTAAGAGAAAAACTGTTTTTT
.,TRBJ2-2,.,TRBV7-9,CASSLGSGASYTGELFF,TGTGCCAGCAGCTTAGGCTCAGGGGCGAGTTACACCGGGGAGCTGTTTTTT
TRBD1,TRBJ1-1,.,TRBV15,CATSGLTGQGAFF,TGTGCCACCAGCGGCTTAACGGGACAGGGAGCTTTCTTT
.,TRBJ1-5,.,TRBV7-7,CASSAHRAGQPQHF,TGTGCCAGCAGCGCCCACAGGGCCGGTCAGCCCCAGCATTTT
.,TRBJ2-1,once,TRBV7-9,CASSLYTSDNEQFF,TGTGCCAGCAGCTTATATACTAGTGACAATGAGCAGTTCTTC
TRBD1,TRBJ2-7,.,TRBV25-1,CASSGSGRDRGYEQYF,TGTGCCAGCAGTGGGTCAGGGCGGGACAGGGGGTACGAGCAGTACTTC
TRBD1,TRBJ1-1,.,TRBV10-3,CATDRTGYTEAFF,TGTGCCACTGACCGGACAGGCTACACTGAAGCTTTCTTT
.,TRBJ2-7,.,TRBV27,CASRRVTGVSSYEQYF,TGTGCCAGCAGAAGGGTGACAGGAGTCAGCTCCTACGAGCAGTACTTC
.,TRBJ1-5,.,TRBV7-3,CASSPSGGPNQPQHF,TGTGCCAGCAGCCCGTCCGGAGGGCCTAATCAGCCCCAGCATTTT
TRBD2,TRBJ2-1,.,TRBV6-1,CASSEASGRYNEQFF,TGTGCCAGCAGTGAAGCTAGCGGGCGTTACAATGAGCAGTTCTTC
.,TRBJ1-3,.,TRBV11-2,CASSFPTGGSGNTIYF,TGTGCCAGCAGCTTCCCCACGGGGGGCTCGGGAAACACCATATATTTT